This T cell receptor (beta chain) was identified during a study of T cell responses to AZD1222 COVID-19 vaccine. Study outcomes and limitations: Spike-wide vaccine-associated CD4 TCRs dominated at 160-218 and 743-854. Among spike-specific TCRs, nearly half reportedly target unmutated variant regions. In all cases, repertoires were sampled only after the peak T cell response. The sample set comprised mostly white British donors with more females, and clonal diversity was possibly underestimated.

TCRdb's copy holds only in-frame clones and misses some; the assay was immunoSEQ multiplex PCR. The sample lists 80,000 to 100,000 clones; approximately 91% were seen once. V trimming: 4 bases; J trimming: 5 bases; junction bases outside the gene matches: 14. Germline V gives CDR1 SGHRS, CDR2 YFSETQ. The CDR3 sequence is 16 residues long. Concerning this clone itself: Antigen specificity is unknown.

Specimen: peripheral blood, collected 28 days after the second AZD1222 dose. The V and J genes are TRBV5-1 and TRBJ2-7; 8 bases are shared with TRBD2. This TCR derives from an adult who received the AZD1222 COVID-19 vaccine. CDR3 sequence: CASSPQTGRGGHEQYF. The CDR3, as DNA: TGCGCCAGCAGCCCGCAGACCGGGAGGGGCGGCCACGAGCAGTACTTC.